This T cell receptor beta chain was obtained from a study of shared clonotypes between healthy human individuals. V shed 7 bases and J shed 6 bases, with 13 bases lying between them. CDR1 and CDR2 from the germline V gene are LNHDA and SQIVND (reference sequence). The CDR3 loop spans 13 amino acids. This clone was detected only once. Clones were sequenced by immunoSEQ multiplex PCR, and TCRdb holds only the in-frame ones, with some missing. The table includes about 980,000 clones, about three quarters detected once. The chain uses TRBV19 and TRBJ2-1; weak D call: TRBD2 (5 bases). The TCR originated in a man aged 18-30 years in good health. The specimen sequenced was memory CD4+ T cells sorted from blood. Noted subset: CD45RA-negative fraction. Written as DNA, the CDR3 is TGTGCCAGTACCCCGCGAGAGGGCAATGAGCAGTTCTTC. The encoded protein is CASTPREGNEQFF.